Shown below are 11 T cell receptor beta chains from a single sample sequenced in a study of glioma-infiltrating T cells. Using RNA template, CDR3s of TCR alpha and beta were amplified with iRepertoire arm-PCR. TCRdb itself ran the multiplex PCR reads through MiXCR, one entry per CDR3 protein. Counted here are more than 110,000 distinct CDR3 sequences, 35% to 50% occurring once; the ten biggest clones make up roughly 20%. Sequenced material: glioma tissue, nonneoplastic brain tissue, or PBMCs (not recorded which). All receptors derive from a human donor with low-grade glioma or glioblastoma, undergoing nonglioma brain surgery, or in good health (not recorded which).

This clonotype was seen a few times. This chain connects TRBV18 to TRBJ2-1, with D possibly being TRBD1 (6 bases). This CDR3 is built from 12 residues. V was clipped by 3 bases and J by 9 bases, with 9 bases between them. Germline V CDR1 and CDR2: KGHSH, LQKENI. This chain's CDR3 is CASSPDRSEQFF. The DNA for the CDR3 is TGTGCCAGCTCACCCGACAGGTCTGAGCAGTTCTTC.

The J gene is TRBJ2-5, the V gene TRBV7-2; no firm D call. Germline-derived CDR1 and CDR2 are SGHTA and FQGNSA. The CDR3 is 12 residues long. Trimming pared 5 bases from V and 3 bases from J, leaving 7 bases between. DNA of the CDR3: TGTGCCAGCAGCGAGAGCGAAGAGACCCAGTACTTC. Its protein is CASSESEETQYF.

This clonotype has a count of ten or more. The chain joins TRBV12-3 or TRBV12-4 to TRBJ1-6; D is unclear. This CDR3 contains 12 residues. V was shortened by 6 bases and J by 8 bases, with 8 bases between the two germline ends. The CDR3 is CASSLSDSPLHF. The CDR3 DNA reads TGTGCCAGCAGCTTGTCCGATTCACCCCTCCACTTT.

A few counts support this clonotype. In DNA, the CDR3 is TGTGCCAGCAGCTTAGCGCTAGGTCAAGAGACCCAGTACTTC. Protein product: CASSLALGQETQYF. This chain uses TRBV7-2 with TRBJ2-5; no reliable D call. This CDR3 spans 14 amino acids. Trimming pared 0 bases from V and 2 bases from J, leaving 7 bases between. Germline V gene sequence: CDR1 SGHTA, CDR2 FQGNSA.

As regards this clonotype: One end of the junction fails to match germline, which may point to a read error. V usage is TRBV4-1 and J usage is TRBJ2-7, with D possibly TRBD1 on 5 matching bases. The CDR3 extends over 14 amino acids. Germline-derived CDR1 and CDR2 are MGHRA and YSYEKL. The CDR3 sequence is CASSQNQGPYEQHF. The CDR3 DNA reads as TGCGCCAGCAGTCAGAACCAGGGTCCCTACGAGCAGCACTTC.

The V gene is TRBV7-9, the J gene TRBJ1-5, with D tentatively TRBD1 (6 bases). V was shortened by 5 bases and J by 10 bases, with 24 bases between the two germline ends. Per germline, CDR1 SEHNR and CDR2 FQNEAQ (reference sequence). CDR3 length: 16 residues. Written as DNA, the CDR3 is TGTGCCAGCAGCCAAGTCGGACAGTATCAACCAGGTCCCCAGCATTTT. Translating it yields CASSQVGQYQPGPQHF.

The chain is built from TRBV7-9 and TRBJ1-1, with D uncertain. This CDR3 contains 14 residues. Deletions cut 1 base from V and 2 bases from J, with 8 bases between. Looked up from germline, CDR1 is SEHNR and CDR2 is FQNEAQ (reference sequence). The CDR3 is CASSLVEVNTEAFF. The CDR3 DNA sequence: TGTGCCAGCAGCTTAGTGGAGGTTAACACTGAAGCTTTCTTT.

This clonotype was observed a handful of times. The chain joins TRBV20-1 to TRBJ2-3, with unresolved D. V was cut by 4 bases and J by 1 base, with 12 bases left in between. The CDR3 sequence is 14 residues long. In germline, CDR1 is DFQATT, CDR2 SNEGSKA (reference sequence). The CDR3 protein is CSAIEEQRTDTQYF. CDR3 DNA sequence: TGCAGTGCTATCGAGGAGCAGCGCACAGATACGCAGTATTTT.

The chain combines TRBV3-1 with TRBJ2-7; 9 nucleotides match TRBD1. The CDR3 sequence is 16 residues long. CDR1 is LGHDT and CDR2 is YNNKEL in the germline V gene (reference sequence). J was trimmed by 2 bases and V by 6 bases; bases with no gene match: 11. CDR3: CASSYRTGAPTYEQYF. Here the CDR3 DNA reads TGTGCCAGCAGTTACCGGACAGGGGCGCCCACCTACGAGCAGTACTTC.

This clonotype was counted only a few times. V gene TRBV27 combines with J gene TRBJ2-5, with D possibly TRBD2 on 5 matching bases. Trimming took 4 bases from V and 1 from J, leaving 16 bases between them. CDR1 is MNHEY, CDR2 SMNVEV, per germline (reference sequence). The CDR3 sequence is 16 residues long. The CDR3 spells CASSSFSAIAQETQYF. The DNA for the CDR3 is TGTGCCAGCAGTTCATTTAGCGCTATAGCCCAAGAGACCCAGTACTTC.

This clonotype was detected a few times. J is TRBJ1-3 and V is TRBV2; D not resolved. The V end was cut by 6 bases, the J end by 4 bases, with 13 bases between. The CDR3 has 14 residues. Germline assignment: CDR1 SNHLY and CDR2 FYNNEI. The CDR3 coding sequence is TGTGCCAGCAGCGGGCGAGTTGGGGGAAACACCATATATTTT. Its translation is CASSGRVGGNTIYF. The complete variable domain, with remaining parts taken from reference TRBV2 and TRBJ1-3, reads EPEVTQTPSHQVTQMGQEVILRCVPISNHLYFYWYRQILGQKVEFLVSFYNNEISEKSEIFDDQFSVERPDGSNFTLKIRSTKLEDSAMYFCASSGRVGGNTIYFGEGSWLTVV.